This TCR beta chain was retrieved from a study of blood T cell dynamics during melanoma immunotherapy. Looking at the study overall: Standard first-line treatment here was pembrolizumab or nivolumab plus ipilimumab in metastatic melanoma. Findings and limits, study-wide: Clones driving repertoire changes may be melanoma-specific or general immune activation.

The CDR3 has 11 residues. CDR1 is SGDLS and CDR2 is YYNGEE in the germline V gene. Trimming shortened V by 5 bases and J by 1 base, and 3 bases separated the two germline ends. This table comes from immunoSEQ multiplex PCR, and its TCRdb copy is limited to in-frame clones, with some not included. The profile shows 14,000 or so clones, just over 85% of them singletons. A word on this clone: Its cognate antigen is unknown.

Time point reported: pre-treatment baseline. This TCR derives from a human donor with melanoma. This sample comprised blood, obtained from a patient treated with checkpoint blockade. V gene TRBV9 combines with J gene TRBJ1-2, with D hard to call. The CDR3 coding sequence is TGTGCCAGCAGACGTAACTATGGCTACACCTTC. Protein sequence: CASRRNYGYTF.